The 19 T cell receptor beta chains in this list originate from one sample, sequenced in a study of CD8 T cells in ankylosing spondylitis. Overall study findings and caveats: Roughly eight highly homologous variants made up a TCR beta motif, and this motif appeared characteristic of ankylosing spondylitis blood.

For these receptors, no antigen is known. From the 5' RACE reads, TCRdb called clonotypes with MiXCR, one entry per CDR3 protein. The sample records roughly 370,000 distinct CDR3 sequences, more than 20% being singletons. Source material: blood, either unsorted or a sorted T cell fraction (not recorded which). Receptors originate from a male donor with ankylosing spondylitis.

This clonotype has more than one count but fewer than ten. This sequence joins TRBV7-2 and TRBJ2-7; 7 nucleotides align to TRBD1. J was trimmed by 0 bases and V by 4 bases; bases with no gene match: 9. Per the germline V gene, CDR1 is SGHTA and CDR2 is FQGNSA. The CDR3 runs 16 residues. The CDR3 protein is CASSSQPGQISYEQYF. The CDR3 nucleotides are TGTGCCAGCAGCTCTCAACCGGGACAGATCTCCTACGAGCAGTACTTC. The complete variable domain, with remaining parts taken from reference TRBV7-2 and TRBJ2-7, reads GAGVSQSPSNKVTEKGKDVELRCDPISGHTALYWYRQSLGQGLEFLIYFQGNSAPDKSGLPSDRFSAERTGGSVSTLTIQRTQQEDSAVYLCASSSQPGQISYEQYFGPGTRLTVT.

This clonotype came up a few times. The chain couples TRBV20-1 to TRBJ1-2; no firm D call. Germline values: CDR1 DFQATT, CDR2 SNEGSKA (reference sequence). This CDR3 is 13 amino acids long. The V end lost 0 bases, the J end lost 10 bases, and 15 bases lay between the germline ends. The CDR3 nucleotides are TGCAGTGCTAGAGATGGGTCGAGTGGGGACTACACCTTC. It codes for CSARDGSSGDYTF.

The V and J genes are TRBV10-2 and TRBJ1-3; D uncertain. Germline V CDR1 and CDR2: WSHSY, SAAADI. The CDR3 totals 16 residues. Trimming pared 5 bases from V and 3 bases from J, leaving 17 bases between. In nucleotides, the CDR3 is TGCGCCAGCAGTCGGACCCCCAGTGGAGTTGGAAACACCATATATTTT. Residues: CASSRTPSGVGNTIYF.

This clonotype appeared many times. The CDR3 DNA sequence: TGCAGCGTTCAGGGGAGAATGAGCAGTTCTCGGTTAAAGCAGTTCTTC. Translated: CSVQGRMSSSRLKQFF. The chain has TRBV29-1 and TRBJ2-1; TRBD1 is a possible D gene (6 bases). This CDR3 has 16 residues. V shed 5 bases and J shed 11 bases, with 28 bases lying between them. Germline assignment: CDR1 SQVTM and CDR2 ANQGSEA.

This clonotype came up a few times. This chain links TRBV5-6 with TRBJ2-2, with D perhaps TRBD1 or TRBD2 (5 bases each). Looked up from germline, CDR1 is SGHDT and CDR2 is YYEEEE. The V end was cut by 4 bases, the J end by 1 base, with 11 bases between. The CDR3 runs to 15 residues. This CDR3 is CASSVGTVNTGELFF. CDR3 bases: TGTGCCAGCAGCGTGGGGACGGTGAACACCGGGGAGCTGTTTTTT.

The chain uses TRBV7-9 and TRBJ2-1, with TRBD2 as a possible D gene (6 bases). V was shortened by 2 bases and J by 0 bases, with 14 bases between the two germline ends. The CDR3 is 17 amino acids. From germline, CDR1 is SEHNR and CDR2 FQNEAQ (reference sequence). CDR3 sequence: CASSLRVGGNSYNEQFF. The CDR3 bases are TGTGCCAGCAGCTTAAGGGTCGGGGGAAACTCCTACAATGAGCAGTTCTTC.

The CDR3 DNA follows: TGTGCCAGTAGTTCGACAGGGTCAGAGACCCAGTACTTC. Its translation is CASSSTGSETQYF. This chain links TRBV19 with TRBJ2-5; 7 nucleotides match TRBD1. The V and J ends lost 5 bases and 4 bases, in that order; junction bases with no gene match: 4. This CDR3 has 13 residues. Per germline, CDR1 LNHDA and CDR2 SQIVND (reference sequence).

V and J are TRBV2 and TRBJ2-3; D not certain. Germline V gene data show CDR1 as SNHLY and CDR2 as FYNNEI. The CDR3 is 13 residues long. V lost 7 bases and J 4 bases, leaving 12 bases between the germline ends. CDR3 in amino acids: CASIRIVADTQYF. The CDR3 DNA sequence: TGTGCCAGCATCCGAATTGTGGCAGATACGCAGTATTTT.

Many counts were recorded for this clonotype. The chain joins TRBV29-1 to TRBJ2-5, with D perhaps matching TRBD2 (5 bases). From germline, CDR1 is SQVTM and CDR2 ANQGSEA. Trimming took off 5 bases at V and 5 bases at J, with 15 bases between the two ends. CDR3 size: 13 residues. The CDR3 DNA follows: TGCAGCGTTAGGCTAGCCCGTCAGGAGACCCAGTACTTC. Translating gives CSVRLARQETQYF.

This chain connects TRBV6-5 to TRBJ2-1; 9 positions match TRBD2. The V gene end was trimmed by 1 base and the J gene end by 2 bases; junction bases not matched to a gene: 9. CDR3 length: 18 residues. Germline V gene sequence: CDR1 MNHEY, CDR2 SVGAGI. CDR3 nucleotides: TGTGCCAGCAGTTACTTCGGGCGGGCTAGCGGGGCCTACAATGAGCAGTTCTTC. Its protein is CASSYFGRASGAYNEQFF.

The J gene is TRBJ1-6, the V gene TRBV9; no clear D gene. V shed 4 bases and J shed 9 bases, with 17 bases lying between them. Germline CDR1 and CDR2: SGDLS and YYNGEE. CDR3 length equals 15 residues. The CDR3 coding sequence is TGTGCCAGCAGCCCCGGCTACGGGCGTGGTTCACCCCTCCACTTT. Translating gives CASSPGYGRGSPLHF.

This clonotype was found once. The chain recombines TRBV7-3 with TRBJ2-2; D not certain. There are 14 residues in the CDR3. CDR1 SGHTA and CDR2 FQGTGA come from the germline V gene. The V and J ends lost 7 bases and 4 bases respectively, with 13 bases between them. The CDR3 bases are TGTGCCAGCACCCAAGGGTCGGGCACCGGGGAGCTGTTTTTT. It codes for CASTQGSGTGELFF.

In nucleotides, the CDR3 is TGCAGTGCTGAAATAAGAGAGACCCAGTACTTC. Its protein product is CSAEIRETQYF. The chain employs TRBV20-1 and TRBJ2-5, with D unresolved. Trimming left V 5 bases short and J 4 bases short, with 8 bases between. CDR1 and CDR2 from the germline V gene are DFQATT and SNEGSKA (reference sequence). The CDR3 loop spans 11 amino acids.

The chain joins TRBV12-3 or TRBV12-4 to TRBJ2-1; D remains unclear. With 2 bases removed from V and 9 bases from J, the gap between germline ends came to 2 bases. The CDR3 contains 10 residues. The CDR3 nucleotides read TGTGCCAGCAGTTTAAGTGAGCAGTTCTTC. Translation: CASSLSEQFF.

The chain uses TRBV12-3 or TRBV12-4 and TRBJ2-1; D remains ambiguous. This CDR3 has 13 amino acids. Trimming removed 5 bases at V and 9 bases at J, with 14 bases between. CDR3 region: CASSLTLGAEQFF. CDR3 DNA: TGTGCCAGCAGTCTCACTTTAGGTGCTGAGCAGTTCTTC.

This chain connects TRBV4-1 to TRBJ2-5, with D possibly TRBD2 on 5 matching bases. The germline V and J ends were trimmed by 4 bases and 2 bases, with 14 bases remaining between them. Germline assignment: CDR1 MGHRA and CDR2 YSYEKL. CDR3 size: 15 residues. This CDR3 is CASSLSGIMQETQYF. CDR3 sequence (DNA): TGCGCCAGCAGCCTATCCGGGATCATGCAAGAGACCCAGTACTTC.

In nucleotides, the CDR3 is TGCGCCAGCAGCCCAGCAAGGACTAGCGGGGTCCTAAGCACAGATACGCAGTATTTT. Translation: CASSPARTSGVLSTDTQYF. The V gene is TRBV4-1, the J gene TRBJ2-3; 12 bases are shared with TRBD2. V lost 4 bases to trimming and J lost 0 bases; unmatched junction nucleotides: 11. Germline V CDR1 and CDR2: MGHRA, YSYEKL. The CDR3 covers 19 residues.

The chain has TRBV5-1 and TRBJ1-2; 10 nucleotides agree with TRBD1. V shed 4 bases, J shed 4 bases, and the junction held 4 bases outside the gene matches. Per germline, CDR1 SGHRS and CDR2 YFSETQ. The CDR3 runs to 14 residues. CDR3 nucleotide sequence: TGCGCCAGCAGCCAGGGACAGGGGACCTATGGCTACACCTTC. Protein product: CASSQGQGTYGYTF. The whole variable domain, filled in from reference TRBV5-1 and TRBJ1-2, reads KAGVTQTPRYLIKTRGQQVTLSCSPISGHRSVSWYQQTPGQGLQFLFEYFSETQRNKGNFPGRFSGRQFSNSRSEMNVSTLELGDSALYLCASSQGQGTYGYTFGSGTRLTVV.

This chain uses TRBV29-1 with TRBJ1-2, with TRBD1 as a possible D gene (6 bases). With 4 bases removed from V and 7 bases from J, the gap between germline ends came to 13 bases. The CDR3 length is 12 residues. From germline, CDR1 is SQVTM and CDR2 ANQGSEA. CDR3 loop: CSVGRGGGGYTF. For the CDR3, the DNA is TGCAGCGTTGGCAGGGGCGGCGGTGGCTACACCTTC.